Shown below are 17 T cell receptor beta chains from a single sample sequenced in a study of cytomegalovirus exposure and HLA in healthy donors. The PCR was carried out with 60 Vbeta primers and 13 Jbeta primers. TCRdb keeps only in-frame clones here, not all; method: immunoSEQ multiplex PCR. The repertoire table contains 34,000 or so clones. The source material was PBMCs. The receptors come from a female donor in good health and CMV-seronegative.

The CDR3 is CASSYRGQAKYGYTF. CDR3 in DNA: TGTGCCAGCAGTTACAGGGGGCAAGCGAAGTATGGCTACACCTTC. The chain is built from TRBV6-5 and TRBJ1-2, with 7 bases identical to TRBD1. CDR1 is MNHEY, CDR2 SVGAGI, per germline. The CDR3 runs to 15 residues. Germline trimming cut 2 bases from V and 5 bases from J; bases unmatched to any gene: 8.

The chain carries TRBV2 and TRBJ2-1, with TRBD2 identical over 10 bases. The CDR3 loop spans 15 amino acids. V shed 3 bases, J shed 14 bases, and the junction held 13 bases outside the gene matches. Germline V gives CDR1 SNHLY, CDR2 FYNNEI. The CDR3 DNA sequence: TGTGCCAGCAGTGATTCTTGGTCAGCGGGGGGGCCTGAGTTCTTC. Its translation is CASSDSWSAGGPEFF.

The gene calls are TRBV7-2 and TRBJ2-5, with a tentative D call TRBD1 (5 bases). Trimming removed 4 bases at V and 4 bases at J, with 10 bases between. This CDR3 has 13 residues. Per the germline V gene, CDR1 is SGHTA and CDR2 is FQGNSA. The CDR3 loop reads CASSWQGVETQYF. In DNA form, the CDR3 reads TGTGCCAGCAGCTGGCAGGGTGTAGAGACCCAGTACTTC.

This chain links TRBV18 with TRBJ1-1; a possible D gene is TRBD1 (6 bases). Looked up from germline, CDR1 is KGHSH and CDR2 is LQKENI. With 2 bases removed from V and 1 base from J, the gap between germline ends came to 14 bases. The CDR3 spans 16 residues. The CDR3 spells CASSPLRGGGNTEAFF. Written as DNA, the CDR3 is TGTGCCAGCTCACCATTAAGAGGGGGGGGGAACACTGAAGCTTTCTTT.

The V and J genes are TRBV20-1 and TRBJ1-2, with D unclear. Trimming shortened V by 6 bases and J by 8 bases, and 10 bases separated the two germline ends. The germline V gene has CDR1 DFQATT and CDR2 SNEGSKA (reference sequence). This CDR3 is built from 10 residues. For the CDR3, the DNA is TGCAGTGCCACGTCGGTGGGCTACACCTTC. This encodes CSATSVGYTF.

V is TRBV4-1 and J is TRBJ2-4; 10 positions agree with TRBD1. CDR3 length equals 19 residues. V shed 0 bases, J shed 2 bases, and the junction held 10 bases outside the gene matches. Looked up from germline, CDR1 is MGHRA and CDR2 is YSYEKL. The CDR3 nucleotides read TGCGCCAGCAGCCAAGATCCTAGCCCGGGACAGGGGACCAAAAACATTCAGTACTTC. The encoded protein is CASSQDPSPGQGTKNIQYF.

The chain has TRBV4-1 and TRBJ1-3, with 7 bases lining up with TRBD1. The V and J ends lost 6 bases and 6 bases, in that order; junction bases with no gene match: 5. CDR1 is MGHRA and CDR2 is YSYEKL in the germline V gene. The CDR3 is 13 amino acids. The CDR3 sequence: CASSQGVANTIYF. In DNA form, the CDR3 reads TGCGCCAGCAGTCAGGGGGTGGCAAACACCATATATTTT.

V gene TRBV10-3 combines with J gene TRBJ2-1; D possibly corresponds to TRBD2 (5 bases). CDR3 length: 12 residues. Germline assignment: CDR1 ENHRY and CDR2 SYGVKD. V shed 4 bases and J shed 10 bases, with 11 bases lying between them. CDR3 coding DNA: TGTGCCATCAGTGCAGGACTCTACGAGCAGTTCTTC. The encoded protein is CAISAGLYEQFF.

The rearrangement joins TRBV4-1 to TRBJ2-2; TRBD2 is a possible D gene (5 bases). The germline V gene has CDR1 MGHRA and CDR2 YSYEKL. CDR3 size: 14 residues. With 1 base removed from V and 5 bases from J, the gap between germline ends came to 8 bases. DNA for the CDR3: TGCGCCAGCAGCCAAGTTTCGGGGACCGGGGAGCTGTTTTTT. It translates to CASSQVSGTGELFF.

This rearrangement joins TRBV11-1 to TRBJ2-1; tentatively, D is TRBD1 (6 bases). Germline-derived CDR1 and CDR2 are SGHAT and FQDESV (reference sequence). The ends were cut back, 1 base at V and 9 bases at J, with 13 bases in the middle. The CDR3 extends over 14 amino acids. CDR3 nucleotide sequence: TGTGCCAGCAGCTTAGGGCAGGGGTCAGCTGAGCAGTTCTTC. As protein: CASSLGQGSAEQFF.

The chain has TRBV18 and TRBJ2-1; 11 nucleotides agree with TRBD1. Per the germline V gene, CDR1 is KGHSH and CDR2 is LQKENI. The CDR3 length is 16 residues. V lost 5 bases to trimming and J lost 5 bases; unmatched junction nucleotides: 8. CDR3 in DNA: TGTGCCAGCTCATCTCGGACAGGGGGCGGACACAATGAGCAGTTCTTC. This codes for CASSSRTGGGHNEQFF. Combining the CDR3 with reference TRBV18 and TRBJ2-1 gives the whole variable domain NAGVMQNPRHLVRRRGQEARLRCSPMKGHSHVYWYRQLPEEGLKFMVYLQKENIIDESGMPKERFSAEFPKEGPSILRIQQVVRGDSAAYFCASSSRTGGGHNEQFFGPGTRLTVL.

The chain employs TRBV29-1 and TRBJ1-2, with D perhaps matching TRBD1 (6 bases). The CDR3 is made up of 12 amino acids. Trimming took 1 base from V and 4 from J, leaving 7 bases between them. Per germline, CDR1 SQVTM and CDR2 ANQGSEA. The CDR3 bases are TGCAGCGTTGAAGTGGGGGCCTATGGCTACACCTTC. Translating gives CSVEVGAYGYTF.

The rearrangement joins TRBV6-1 to TRBJ1-1; TRBD1 is a possible D gene (6 bases). The germline CDR1 and CDR2 sequences are MNHNS and SASEGT. This CDR3 contains 15 residues. With 4 bases removed from V and 4 bases from J, the gap between germline ends came to 16 bases. CDR3 DNA: TGTGCCAGCAGTGCACCGGGACACTTAGTCACTGAAGCTTTCTTT. This gives the protein CASSAPGHLVTEAFF.

This rearrangement joins TRBV27 to TRBJ1-2; 12 nucleotides line up with TRBD1. Germline loops: CDR1 MNHEY, CDR2 SMNVEV (reference sequence). CDR3 length equals 15 residues. J gave up 7 bases and V 5 bases, and 8 bases lay outside the gene matches. DNA of the CDR3: TGTGCCAGCAGTGGAACCGGGACAGGGGGCGGTGGCTACACCTTC. Translation: CASSGTGTGGGGYTF.

The chain combines TRBV7-9 with TRBJ2-7; 8 bases are a match to TRBD1. V shed 5 bases and J 4 bases; nucleotides not matched to a gene: 10. The CDR3 contains 15 residues. Germline V gene lookup returns CDR1 SEHNR and CDR2 FQNEAQ (reference sequence). The CDR3 DNA is TGTGCCAGCAGCCCATCCGGACAGGGCGCATACGAGCAGTACTTC. Encoded protein: CASSPSGQGAYEQYF.

This rearrangement joins TRBV18 to TRBJ2-1, with 8 bases identical to TRBD2. Germline CDR1 KGHSH, CDR2 LQKENI. The CDR3 covers 15 residues. V trimming: 3 bases; J trimming: 0 bases; junction bases outside the gene matches: 1. The CDR3 DNA follows: TGTGCCAGCTCACCCGGGACTAGCTCCTACAATGAGCAGTTCTTC. Translation gives CASSPGTSSYNEQFF.

The V call is TRBV6-1, the J call TRBJ2-7, with 9 nucleotides matching TRBD1. The CDR3 has 14 residues. Unmatched junction bases numbered 6, after V lost 4 bases and J lost 5 bases. From germline, CDR1 is MNHNS and CDR2 SASEGT. The CDR3 loop is CASSARDRVNEQYF. DNA of the CDR3: TGTGCCAGCAGTGCCCGGGACAGGGTAAACGAGCAGTACTTC.